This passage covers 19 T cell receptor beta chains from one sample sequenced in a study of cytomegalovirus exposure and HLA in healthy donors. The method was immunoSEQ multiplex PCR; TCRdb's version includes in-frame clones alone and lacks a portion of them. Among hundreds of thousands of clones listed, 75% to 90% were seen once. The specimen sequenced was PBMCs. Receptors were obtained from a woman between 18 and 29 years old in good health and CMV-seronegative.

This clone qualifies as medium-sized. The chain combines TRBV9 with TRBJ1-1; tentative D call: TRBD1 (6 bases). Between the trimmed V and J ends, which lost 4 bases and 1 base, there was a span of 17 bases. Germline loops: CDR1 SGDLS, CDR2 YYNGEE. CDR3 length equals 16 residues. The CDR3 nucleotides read TGTGCCAGCAGCCCGTCGTACAGGGTCGGGAACACTGAAGCTTTCTTT. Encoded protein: CASSPSYRVGNTEAFF.

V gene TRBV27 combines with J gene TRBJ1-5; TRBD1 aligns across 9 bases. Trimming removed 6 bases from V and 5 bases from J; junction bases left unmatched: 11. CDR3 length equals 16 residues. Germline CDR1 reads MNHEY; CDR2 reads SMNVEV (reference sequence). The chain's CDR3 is CASSSKRDRVDQPQHF. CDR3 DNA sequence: TGTGCCAGCAGCTCAAAAAGGGACAGGGTGGATCAGCCCCAGCATTTT.

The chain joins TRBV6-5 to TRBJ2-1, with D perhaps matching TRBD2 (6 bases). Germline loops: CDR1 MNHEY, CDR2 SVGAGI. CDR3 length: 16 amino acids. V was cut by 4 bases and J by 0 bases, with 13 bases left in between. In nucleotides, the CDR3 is TGTGCCAGCAGTTTCCATAGCGGACTCTCCTACAATGAGCAGTTCTTC. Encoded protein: CASSFHSGLSYNEQFF.

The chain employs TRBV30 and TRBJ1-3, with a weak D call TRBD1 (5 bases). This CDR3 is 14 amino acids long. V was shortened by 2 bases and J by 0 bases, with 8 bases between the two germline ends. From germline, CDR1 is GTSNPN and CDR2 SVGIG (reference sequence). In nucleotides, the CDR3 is TGTGCCTGGAGTCCAGGGATCTCTGGAAACACCATATATTTT. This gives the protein CAWSPGISGNTIYF. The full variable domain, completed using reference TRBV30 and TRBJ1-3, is SQTIHQWPATLVQPVGSPLSLECTVEGTSNPNLYWYRQAAGRGLQLLFYSVGIGQISSEVPQNLSASRPQDRQFILSSKKLLLSDSGFYLCAWSPGISGNTIYFGEGSWLTVV.

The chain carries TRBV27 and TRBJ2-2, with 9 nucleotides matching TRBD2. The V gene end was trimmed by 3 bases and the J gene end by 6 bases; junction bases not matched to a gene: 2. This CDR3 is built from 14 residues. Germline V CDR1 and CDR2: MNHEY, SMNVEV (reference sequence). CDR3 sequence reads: CASSLGGRAGELFF. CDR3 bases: TGTGCCAGCAGTTTGGGCGGGAGGGCCGGGGAGCTGTTTTTT.

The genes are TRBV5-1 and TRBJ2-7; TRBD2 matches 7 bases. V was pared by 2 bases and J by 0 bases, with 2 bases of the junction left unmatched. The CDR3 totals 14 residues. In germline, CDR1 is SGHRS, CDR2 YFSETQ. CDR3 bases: TGCGCCAGCAGCTTAGCGGGACTCTCCTACGAGCAGTACTTC. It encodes CASSLAGLSYEQYF.

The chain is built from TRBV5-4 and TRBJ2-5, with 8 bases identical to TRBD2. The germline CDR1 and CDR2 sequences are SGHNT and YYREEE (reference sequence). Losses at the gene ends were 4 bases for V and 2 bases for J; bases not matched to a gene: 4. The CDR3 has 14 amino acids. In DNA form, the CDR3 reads TGTGCCAGCAGCCTACGACTAGCGCAAGAGACCCAGTACTTC. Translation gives CASSLRLAQETQYF.

The CDR3 coding sequence is TGCAGTGCTAGAACGAGAGATACGCAGTATTTT. Residues: CSARTRDTQYF. The V gene is TRBV20-1, the J gene TRBJ2-3; no clear D gene. The germline gives CDR1 DFQATT, CDR2 SNEGSKA (reference sequence). The CDR3 sequence is 11 residues long. V lost 2 bases and J 5 bases, leaving 5 bases between the germline ends.

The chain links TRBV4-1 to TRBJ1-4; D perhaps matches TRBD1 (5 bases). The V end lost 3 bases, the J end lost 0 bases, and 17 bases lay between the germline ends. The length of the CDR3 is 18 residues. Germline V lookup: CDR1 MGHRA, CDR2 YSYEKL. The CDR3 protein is CASSHPLGGKATNEKLFF. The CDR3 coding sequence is TGCGCCAGCAGCCACCCACTCGGGGGGAAAGCAACTAATGAAAAACTGTTTTTT.

The CDR3 reads CASSSGLRSGNTIYF. CDR3 nucleotides: TGTGCCAGCAGTTCAGGGTTACGGTCTGGAAACACCATATATTTT. The V and J genes are TRBV28 and TRBJ1-3; D may be TRBD1 (5 bases). V was trimmed by 4 bases and J by 1 base, leaving 11 bases between them. This CDR3 region has 15 residues. Germline CDR1 reads MDHEN; CDR2 reads SYDVKM.

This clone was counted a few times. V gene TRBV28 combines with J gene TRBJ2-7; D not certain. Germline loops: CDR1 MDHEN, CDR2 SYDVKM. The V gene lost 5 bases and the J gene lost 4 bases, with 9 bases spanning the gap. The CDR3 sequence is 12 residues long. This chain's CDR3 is CASSPPRYEQYF. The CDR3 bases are TGTGCCAGCAGTCCCCCGCGTTACGAGCAGTACTTC.

CDR3 bases: TGTGCCAGCAGCTTTTCCCGAGCGGGGGGGCCGGTCGAGCAGTACTTC. Amino acids: CASSFSRAGGPVEQYF. The chain combines TRBV5-6 with TRBJ2-7; 10 nucleotides match TRBD2. Germline trimming cut 2 bases from V and 6 bases from J; bases unmatched to any gene: 11. This CDR3 region has 16 residues. Germline lookup yields CDR1 SGHDT and CDR2 YYEEEE.

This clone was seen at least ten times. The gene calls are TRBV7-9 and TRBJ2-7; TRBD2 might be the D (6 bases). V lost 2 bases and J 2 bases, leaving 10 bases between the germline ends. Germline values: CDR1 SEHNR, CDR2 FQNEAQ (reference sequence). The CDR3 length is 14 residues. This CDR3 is CASSLSSGTYEQYF. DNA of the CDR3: TGTGCCAGCAGCTTAAGTAGCGGAACCTACGAGCAGTACTTC.

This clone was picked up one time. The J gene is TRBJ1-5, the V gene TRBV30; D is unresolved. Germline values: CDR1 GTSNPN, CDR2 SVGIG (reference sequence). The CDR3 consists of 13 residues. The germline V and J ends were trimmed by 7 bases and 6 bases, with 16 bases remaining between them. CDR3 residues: CAFSGKGLQPQHF. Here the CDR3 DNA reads TGTGCCTTTTCGGGGAAAGGCCTTCAGCCCCAGCATTTT.

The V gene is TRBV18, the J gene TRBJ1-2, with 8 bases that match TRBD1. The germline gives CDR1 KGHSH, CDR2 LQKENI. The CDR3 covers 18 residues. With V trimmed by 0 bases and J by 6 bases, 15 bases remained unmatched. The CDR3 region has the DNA TGTGCCAGCTCACCACCTAACCGAGCCGCGTACAGGGGGGATGGCTACACCTTC. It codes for CASSPPNRAAYRGDGYTF.

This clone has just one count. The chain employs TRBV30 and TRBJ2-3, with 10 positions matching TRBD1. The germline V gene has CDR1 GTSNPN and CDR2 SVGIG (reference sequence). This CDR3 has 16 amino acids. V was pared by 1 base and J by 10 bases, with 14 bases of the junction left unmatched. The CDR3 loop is CAWSELGQGPRKSQYF. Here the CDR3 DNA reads TGTGCCTGGAGTGAGTTGGGACAGGGGCCCAGGAAATCGCAGTATTTT. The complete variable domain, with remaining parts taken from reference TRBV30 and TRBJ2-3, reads SQTIHQWPATLVQPVGSPLSLECTVEGTSNPNLYWYRQAAGRGLQLLFYSVGIGQISSEVPQNLSASRPQDRQFILSSKKLLLSDSGFYLCAWSELGQGPRKSQYFGPGTRLTVL.

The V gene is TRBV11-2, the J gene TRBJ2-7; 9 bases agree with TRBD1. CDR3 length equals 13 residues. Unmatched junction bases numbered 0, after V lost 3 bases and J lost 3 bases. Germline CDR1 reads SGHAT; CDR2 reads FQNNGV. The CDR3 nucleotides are TGTGCCAGCAGCTTGACAGGGGGCTACGAGCAGTACTTC. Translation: CASSLTGGYEQYF.

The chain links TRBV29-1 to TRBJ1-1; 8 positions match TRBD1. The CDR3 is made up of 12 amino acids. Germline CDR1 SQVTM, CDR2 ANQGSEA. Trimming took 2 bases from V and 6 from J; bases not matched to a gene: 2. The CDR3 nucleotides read TGCAGCGTTGAACAGGGGGCGTCTGAAGCTTTCTTT. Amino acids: CSVEQGASEAFF.

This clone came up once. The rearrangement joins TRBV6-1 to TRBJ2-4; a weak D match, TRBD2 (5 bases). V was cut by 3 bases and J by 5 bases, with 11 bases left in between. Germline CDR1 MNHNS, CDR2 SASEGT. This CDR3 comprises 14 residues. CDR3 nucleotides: TGTGCCAGCAGTGACGACTACTATCAAAACATTCAGTACTTC. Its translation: CASSDDYYQNIQYF.